This entry features one TCR beta chain sequence. Its antigen is as yet unknown. At the DNA level, this CDR3 is encoded by other sequences in the same sample as well. Per the germline V gene, CDR1 is SGHRS and CDR2 is YFSETQ. The CDR3 extends over 18 amino acids. V lost 0 bases to trimming and J lost 8 bases; unmatched junction nucleotides: 15. Enrolled prospectively were adult allogeneic hematopoietic cell transplant recipients whose graft-versus-host disease was steroid-refractory. Using immunoSEQ multiplex PCR, the repertoire was profiled, and TCRdb retains in-frame clones only, with some absent. Found here are about 6,700 clones, more than 60% of them singletons; the top ten hold 13% to 15%. This specimen belongs to a study of tissue T cells after allogeneic stem cell transplantation. About the study: Graft-versus-host disease patients received grafts, four unmodified and three CD34-selected to deplete T cells.

Study-level points and caveats: Sampling depth was limited, and the cohort was small and clinically varied.

V is TRBV5-1 and J is TRBJ1-2; 11 nucleotides align to TRBD1. Sequenced here: skin, sampled at autopsy. This sequence was found in a male patient at least 60 years old with steroid-refractory graft-versus-host disease after an allogeneic stem cell transplant. T cells may partly derive from the graft donor. The CDR3 sequence: CASSLAVSGQGVRGGYTF. The CDR3 nucleotides read TGCGCCAGCAGCTTGGCCGTTTCGGGACAGGGGGTGCGGGGCGGCTACACCTTC.